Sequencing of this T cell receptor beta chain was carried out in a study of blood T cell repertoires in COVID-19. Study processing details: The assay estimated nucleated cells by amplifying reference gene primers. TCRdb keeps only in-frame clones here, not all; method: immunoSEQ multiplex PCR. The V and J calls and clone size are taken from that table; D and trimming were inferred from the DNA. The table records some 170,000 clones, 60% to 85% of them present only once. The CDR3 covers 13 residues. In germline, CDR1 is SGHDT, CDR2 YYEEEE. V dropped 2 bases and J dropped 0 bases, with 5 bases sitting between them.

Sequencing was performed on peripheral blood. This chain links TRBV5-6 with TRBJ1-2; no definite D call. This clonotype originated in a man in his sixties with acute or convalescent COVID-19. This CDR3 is CASSLNTNYGYTF. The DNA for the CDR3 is TGTGCCAGCAGCTTAAACACTAACTATGGCTACACCTTC.